The present T cell receptor beta chain was sequenced within a study of T cell responses to AZD1222 COVID-19 vaccine. Study-wide results and limits: Two AZD1222 doses significantly raised spike-specific TCR breadth and depth over controls. Possibly, clonal diversity was underestimated; donors were largely white British and included more females. Reportedly, nearly half of unique spike TCRs recognized epitopes outside B.1.351/B.1.1.7 mutations.

Points on this clone: Its antigen is undetermined.

This table comes from immunoSEQ multiplex PCR, and its TCRdb copy is limited to in-frame clones, with some not included. The sample has roughly 140,000 clones, 88% seen once. The sequencing used peripheral blood, collected on day 0 of AZD1222 vaccination. The receptor comes from an adult in good health.

The CDR3 reads CAISESLGGRAFEQYF. CDR3 in DNA: TGTGCCATCAGTGAGTCGCTTGGCGGGAGGGCCTTCGAGCAGTACTTC. The chain links TRBV10-3 to TRBJ2-7, with 9 bases identical to TRBD2. V lost 0 bases, J lost 6 bases, and 9 bases stayed unmatched. The CDR3 consists of 16 residues. Germline V gives CDR1 ENHRY, CDR2 SYGVKD.